The clone carrying this TCR beta chain was seen only once. The antigen remains unidentified. These data belong to a study of molecular identifiers for immune sequencing clone quantification. Study-wide points: Spike-in Jurkat TCR RNA from a single cell reportedly registered among one million naive cells.

The CDR3 has 13 residues. Trimming cost V 7 bases and J 4 bases, with 13 bases left between them. Germline-derived CDR1 and CDR2 are MNHEY and SMNVEV (reference sequence). From the PCR reads, TCRdb called clonotypes with MiXCR, one entry per CDR3 protein. Of approximately 590,000 distinct CDR3 sequences in the sample, around 25% were seen once. The TCR originated in a human donor in good health. Some libraries in this study had Jurkat cell RNA spiked in. The sample taken for sequencing was naive CD8+ T cells from blood, with Jurkat cell RNA spiked in. The subset here: FACS-sorted CD8+CD4-CCR7+CD45RA+ naive T cells. V usage is TRBV27 and J usage is TRBJ1-1; D not resolved. The CDR3 reads CASISVFGTEAFF. CDR3 nucleotides: TGTGCCAGCATCTCAGTATTTGGCACTGAAGCTTTCTTT.